In this sample, the clone carrying this T cell receptor (beta chain) turned up a few times. Its antigen is unknown. This specimen belongs to a study of cytomegalovirus exposure and HLA in healthy donors. Study results and limitations: Common viral pathogens (according to a later analysis) appeared linked to several of the most significant clusters.

The germline V gene encodes CDR1 SNHLY and CDR2 FYNNEI. J was trimmed by 2 bases and V by 6 bases; bases with no gene match: 7. This CDR3 contains 16 residues. 13 Jbeta primers and 60 Vbeta primers were used for the PCR. TCRdb keeps only in-frame clones here, not all; method: immunoSEQ multiplex PCR. The profile shows over 150,000 clones, roughly 80% of them singletons. This clonotype was obtained from a man aged 30 to 39 in good health and CMV-seropositive. Sequenced: PBMCs. The rearrangement links TRBV2 to TRBJ1-5, with 10 positions matching TRBD1. The CDR3 sequence: CASRPSGTGGNQPQHF. The CDR3 DNA is TGTGCCAGCAGGCCATCCGGGACAGGGGGCAATCAGCCCCAGCATTTT.